This T cell receptor (beta chain) derives from a study of shared clonotypes between healthy human individuals. Details on this clone: The antigen is unknown.

A CD45RA-negative memory subset and a CD45RA+ naive subset were separated from the CD4+ cells. The germline gives CDR1 SGHAT, CDR2 FQNNGV. The CDR3 is 14 residues long. The V and J ends lost 5 bases and 2 bases respectively, with 11 bases between them. TCRdb's copy holds only in-frame clones and misses some; the assay was immunoSEQ multiplex PCR. The data contain approximately 2,300,000 clones, just under 95% of them seen just once; the ten biggest clones take up about 0.41%. General study points: Clonotypes which were not shared had lower generation probabilities than clonotypes that all four donors shared. On the whole, naive subsets had larger estimated richness than memory subsets had.

This sequence joins TRBV11-2 and TRBJ2-3; the D is unclear. This sequence was found in a man aged 18 to 30 in good health. Some clones in this sample may be carry-over from other donors' samples. Sequencing used naive CD4+ T cells from PBMCs. This sample's subset: CD45RA+ positively selected. For the CDR3, the DNA is TGTGCCAGCAGCCCTCAATTAATCACAGATACGCAGTATTTT. Translating gives CASSPQLITDTQYF.